This T cell receptor (beta chain) stems from a study of PD-L1 blockade in urothelial cancer. On the study more broadly: Analyzed time points were 3 weeks (second dose) and 6 weeks after therapy began.

Germline assignment: CDR1 SGHTA and CDR2 FQGNSA. The junction had 3 bases not matched to a gene; V was cut back by 3 bases and J by 4 bases. This CDR3 spans 14 amino acids. The data were produced by immunoSEQ multiplex PCR, yet TCRdb's version contains in-frame clones alone and is incomplete. The data hold under 55,000 clones, with 75% to 90% observed a single time. Sample: PBMCs, taken around atezolizumab (anti-PD-L1) treatment. The V and J genes are TRBV7-2 and TRBJ1-3; 7 bases agree with TRBD1. The TCR comes from a man in his forties or fifties with urothelial cancer. In nucleotides, the CDR3 is TGTGCCAGCAGCTTTCAGGGGGGAGGAAACACCATATATTTT. Translated, it gives CASSFQGGGNTIYF.